This T cell receptor (beta chain) derives from a study of spatial heterogeneity in lung cancer. Time point here: blood at routine non-recurrence follow-up after resection. The authors sequenced whole RNA from tumor, nontumor lung or frozen PBMC without sorting. TCRdb analysed the 5' RACE reads with MiXCR anew, one entry per CDR3 protein. The sample records 17,000 or so distinct CDR3 sequences, over 8% being singletons. This receptor was identified in a female donor with early-stage non-small cell lung cancer. Sample: PBMCs, taken at follow-up.

CDR3 in amino acids: CATSDYRGEQYF. CDR3 coding DNA: TGTGCCACCAGTGATTACCGAGGCGAGCAGTACTTC. The chain links TRBV24-1 to TRBJ2-7; D not resolved. The V gene's germline CDR1 is KGHDR and CDR2 SFDVKD. CDR3 length equals 12 residues. Deletions cut 2 bases from V and 6 bases from J, with 7 bases between.